A selection of T cell receptor beta chains follows, all from one sample in a study of blood T cell repertoires in COVID-19. The repertoire was sequenced with immunoSEQ multiplex PCR; TCRdb's copy has only in-frame clones and lacks some. This table has 35,000 to 55,000 clones, about 91% appearing once. Material: peripheral blood. The source is a human donor in a cohort sampled during active COVID-19. Each CDR3 is given with its conserved first and last residue. D genes are given only for firm matches. Where a row states a size, it is once, few, many or the class of an expanded clone; other rows omit it.

TRBJ2-1 TRBV6-4 NA NA CASSGPGEQFF TGTGCCAGCAGTGGCCCGGGAGAGCAGTTCTTC
TRBJ2-7 TRBV7-9 TRBD2 NA CASQGGELSYEQYF TGTGCCAGCCAGGGAGGGGAGCTCTCCTACGAGCAGTACTTC
TRBJ1-2 TRBV4-2 TRBD1 NA CASSRGGGQGGYGYTF TGTGCCAGCAGCCGGGGGGGAGGACAGGGAGGGTATGGCTACACCTTC
TRBJ2-7 TRBV19 NA few CASSIAPPFRGTYEQYF TGTGCCAGTAGTATAGCTCCCCCTTTTCGAGGGACCTACGAGCAGTACTTC
TRBJ2-3 TRBV29-1 TRBD1 NA CSVGRQGAADTQYF TGCAGCGTTGGACGACAGGGGGCCGCAGATACGCAGTATTTT
TRBJ1-1 TRBV5-5 TRBD1 NA CASSFTGTGRAFF TGTGCCAGCAGCTTCACCGGGACAGGGAGAGCTTTCTTT
TRBJ1-5 TRBV7-9 TRBD1 few CASSSGTGDPSNQPQHF TGTGCCAGCAGTTCCGGGACAGGGGACCCCTCAAATCAGCCCCAGCATTTT
TRBJ1-1 TRBV5-4 TRBD1 NA CASSPRDRSGTEAFF TGTGCCAGCAGCCCCAGGGACAGGTCGGGCACTGAAGCTTTCTTT
TRBJ2-1 TRBV19 TRBD1 NA CASSTQYSGGEQFF TGTGCCAGTAGTACGCAATACTCAGGGGGTGAGCAGTTCTTC
TRBJ1-2 TRBV27 TRBD1 once CASSGTGNGYTF TGTGCCAGCAGTGGGACAGGGAACGGCTACACCTTC
TRBJ1-5 TRBV6-5 TRBD1 NA CASEQGPLDYQPQHF TGTGCCAGCGAACAGGGGCCGCTGGATTATCAGCCCCAGCATTTT
TRBJ1-6 TRBV11-2 NA NA CASSSLRQVGIPLHF TGTGCCAGCAGCTCGCTTCGACAGGTTGGGATACCCCTCCACTTT
TRBJ2-5 TRBV9 NA NA CASSVGRRRAPEETQYF TGTGCCAGCAGCGTAGGCCGCCGCAGGGCACCCGAAGAGACCCAGTACTTC
TRBJ1-6 TRBV11-2 NA NA CASRRDAYNSPLHF TGTGCCAGCCGGCGGGATGCCTATAATTCACCCCTCCACTTT
TRBJ1-3 TRBV5-4 TRBD1 NA CASSGDRHHSGNTIYF TGTGCCAGCAGCGGGGACAGACACCACTCTGGAAACACCATATATTTT
TRBJ2-1 TRBV7-3 TRBD2 NA CASSLSGLVGEQFF TGTGCCAGCAGCTTATCGGGACTAGTAGGCGAGCAGTTCTTC
TRBJ1-1 TRBV6-1 NA NA CASSEKIRYEAFF TGTGCCAGCAGTGAAAAAATCCGCTACGAAGCTTTCTTT
TRBJ1-2 TRBV20-1 NA once CSASNREGVGYGYTF TGCAGTGCTAGTAACAGGGAGGGGGTAGGCTATGGCTACACCTTC
TRBJ2-1 TRBV9 TRBD2 NA CASSPRTSGTHEQFF TGTGCCAGCAGCCCTCGGACTAGCGGGACGCATGAGCAGTTCTTC
TRBJ2-7 TRBV2 TRBD2 NA CASRPVAGDYEQYF TGTGCCAGCAGACCGGTAGCGGGCGACTACGAGCAGTACTTC
TRBJ1-6 TRBV5-4 NA NA CASSLANSNSPLHF TGTGCCAGCAGCTTGGCTAACAGTAATTCACCCCTCCACTTT
TRBJ1-2 TRBV2 NA NA CASRLIRGYTF TGTGCCAGCAGATTAATCCGTGGCTACACCTTC
TRBJ2-1 TRBV7-9 NA NA CASSLGRLNEQFF TGTGCCAGCAGCTTAGGGCGACTCAATGAGCAGTTCTTC
TRBJ1-5 TRBV4-3 TRBD1 NA CASSQDPGQGYQPQHF TGCGCCAGCAGCCAAGATCCCGGACAGGGGTATCAGCCCCAGCATTTT
TRBJ1-1 TRBV5-1 NA NA CASSLKLRGQGVTEAFF TGCGCCAGCAGCTTGAAACTCAGGGGCCAAGGGGTCACTGAAGCTTTCTTT
TRBJ1-1 TRBV9 TRBD1 NA CASNRDSLNTEAFF TGTGCCAGCAACCGGGACAGCCTGAACACTGAAGCTTTCTTT
TRBJ2-1 TRBV29-1 NA NA CSVEDGGPRYNEQFF TGCAGCGTTGAAGACGGGGGGCCGAGGTACAATGAGCAGTTCTTC
TRBJ1-1 TRBV5-1 TRBD1 NA CASSLRGQNTEAFF TGCGCCAGCAGCTTAAGGGGGCAGAACACTGAAGCTTTCTTT
TRBJ1-1 TRBV10-3 NA NA CAISESPGGGTEAFF TGTGCCATCAGTGAGTCCCCTGGGGGAGGCACTGAAGCTTTCTTT
TRBJ1-1 TRBV18 NA NA CASWMDRQNTEAFF TGTGCCAGCTGGATGGACAGACAAAACACTGAAGCTTTCTTT
TRBJ1-5 TRBV12-3/TRBV12-4 TRBD1 NA CASSRQGGQPQHF TGTGCCAGCAGTCGACAGGGAGGTCAGCCCCAGCATTTT
TRBJ2-5 TRBV2 TRBD2 NA CASSEGNLAGTQETQYF TGTGCCAGCAGTGAAGGGAACCTAGCGGGGACCCAAGAGACCCAGTACTTC
TRBJ1-5 TRBV18 NA NA CASSPFSPDSNQPQHF TGTGCCAGCTCACCGTTTTCGCCAGATAGCAATCAGCCCCAGCATTTT
TRBJ2-7 TRBV7-9 TRBD2 once CASSSQGGIYEQYF TGTGCCAGCAGCTCCCAGGGAGGGATCTACGAGCAGTACTTC
TRBJ2-6 TRBV5-5 TRBD1 NA CASSFDGTGASGANVLTF TGTGCCAGCAGCTTCGACGGGACAGGTGCCTCTGGGGCCAACGTCCTGACTTTC
TRBJ2-1 TRBV19 TRBD2 NA CASSIEGLAGQLPPNEQFF TGTGCCAGTAGTATAGAGGGGCTAGCGGGCCAATTGCCTCCTAATGAGCAGTTCTTC
TRBJ2-1 TRBV9 NA NA CASSVATGWDEQFF TGTGCCAGCAGCGTAGCTACAGGGTGGGATGAGCAGTTCTTC
TRBJ2-5 TRBV27 TRBD2 NA CASSFLGTSGSKRETQYF TGTGCCAGCAGTTTTCTGGGGACTAGCGGGAGTAAAAGAGAGACCCAGTACTTC
TRBJ1-1 TRBV9 TRBD1 NA CASSTRQGPNTEAFF TGTGCCAGCAGCACCCGACAGGGGCCAAACACTGAAGCTTTCTTT